The 12 T cell receptor beta chains presented below share a single source sample, sequenced in a study of T cells in Graves' hyperthyroidism and ophthalmopathy. Amplified regions were TCR beta CDR3 sequences from RNA transcripts. HTBI primers drove first-round RT-PCR of the TCR CDR3. TCRdb analysed the multiplex PCR reads with MiXCR anew, one entry per CDR3 protein. The sample has 540,000 or so distinct CDR3 sequences, 15% to 19% seen once; the top ten hold 7.3%. The specimen was blood. The receptors were gathered from a woman aged 25 to 39 with Graves' hyperthyroidism.

Comments on this clonotype: A read error may account for a junction end that differs from germline. The chain recombines TRBV10-3 with TRBJ1-2, with D possibly matching TRBD1 (5 bases). Germline V gene sequence: CDR1 ENHRY, CDR2 SYGVKD. This CDR3 has 14 amino acids. For the CDR3, the DNA is TGTGCCATCAGGGAGTTTGGACACACCTATGGCTACACCTTC. The encoded protein is CAIREFGHTYGYTF.

This clonotype showed up many times. The CDR3 DNA reads TGTGCCAGCAGTTCCTTAGCGTTAATTGGGGCCCCAATTCCCAATGAGCAGTTCTTC. It codes for CASSSLALIGAPIPNEQFF. The rearrangement uses TRBV12-3 or TRBV12-4 and TRBJ2-1; TRBD1 or TRBD2 may be the D gene (5 bases each). This CDR3 is 19 amino acids long. V was clipped by 4 bases and J by 6 bases, with 28 bases between them.

This rearrangement joins TRBV30 to TRBJ2-7; the match to TRBD2 covers 12 bases. Per germline, CDR1 GTSNPN and CDR2 SVGIG (reference sequence). The CDR3 is made up of 14 amino acids. Germline trimming cut 3 bases from V and 6 bases from J; bases unmatched to any gene: 6. The CDR3 nucleotides read TGTGCCTGGAGGACTAGCGGGAGTACCGTCGAGCAGTACTTC. It translates to CAWRTSGSTVEQYF.

Ten or more counts support this clonotype. One junction end disagrees with the germline gene, perhaps due to a read error. The chain links TRBV2 to TRBJ2-6; D might be TRBD1 (5 bases). The CDR3 is made up of 15 amino acids. The germline V gene encodes CDR1 SNHLY and CDR2 FYNNEI. DNA for the CDR3: TGTGCCAGCAGCGAAGGGGACTCTGGGGCCAACGTCCTGACTTTC. It codes for CASSEGDSGANVLTF.

This chain links TRBV4-3 with TRBJ2-1; TRBD1 aligns across 9 bases. Germline CDR1 LGHNA, CDR2 YSLEER. This CDR3 contains 18 residues. V dropped 0 bases and J dropped 4; count of bases not matched to a gene: 10. CDR3 bases: TGCGCCAGCAGCCAAGATCTGGACCGGGGGACAGGGTACAATGAGCAGTTCTTC. Translation: CASSQDLDRGTGYNEQFF.

The chain links TRBV20-1 to TRBJ2-5; possibly TRBD2 for D (6 bases). The CDR3 is made up of 13 amino acids. CDR1 and CDR2 from the germline V gene are DFQATT and SNEGSKA (reference sequence). V lost 4 bases, J lost 2 bases, and 11 bases lay in between. The CDR3 loop is CSATGRGQETQYF. DNA for the CDR3: TGCAGTGCTACCGGACGGGGGCAAGAGACCCAGTACTTC.

This clonotype was counted many times. This chain connects TRBV18 to TRBJ2-3, with 9 bases aligning to TRBD1. Germline CDR1 and CDR2: KGHSH and LQKENI. The J segment lost 3 bases and the V segment lost 6 bases, leaving 7 bases of the junction unmatched. This CDR3 comprises 15 residues. The CDR3 sequence: CASSPSGQGTDTQYF. For the CDR3, the DNA is TGTGCCAGCTCCCCGAGTGGACAGGGGACAGATACGCAGTATTTT.

This clonotype was detected ten times or more. The gene calls are TRBV12-3 or TRBV12-4 and TRBJ1-5, with D possibly matching TRBD1 (5 bases). V gave up 6 bases and J gave up 10 bases, with 16 bases separating them. There are 13 residues in the CDR3. The chain's CDR3 is CASRAGGGVPQHF. The CDR3 DNA reads TGTGCCAGCAGGGCCGGGGGTGGGGTTCCCCAGCATTTT.

This clonotype was seen at least ten times. This chain uses TRBV20-1 with TRBJ1-1; tentative D call: TRBD1 (5 bases). CDR3 length equals 14 residues. Trimming pared 0 bases from V and 5 bases from J, leaving 13 bases between. Per the germline V gene, CDR1 is DFQATT and CDR2 is SNEGSKA (reference sequence). The CDR3 region is CSARDREVQTEAFF. The CDR3 region has the DNA TGCAGTGCTAGAGACAGGGAGGTGCAAACTGAAGCTTTCTTT.

Ten or more counts support this clonotype. The chain is built from TRBV6-1 and TRBJ1-2; TRBD1 aligns across 7 bases. Trimming cost V 5 bases and J 7 bases; bases outside gene matches: 10. The CDR3 spans 14 residues. Germline loops: CDR1 MNHNS, CDR2 SASEGT. The CDR3 reads CASSRQGVRFGYTF. The DNA for the CDR3 is TGTGCCAGCAGTCGACAGGGAGTGAGGTTTGGCTACACCTTC.

DNA for the CDR3: TGTGCCAGCAGTTACCTTAGTTCGACAGACGATCTCTACGAGCAGTACTTC. Its translation: CASSYLSSTDDLYEQYF. The V gene is TRBV6-5, the J gene TRBJ2-7; the D gene is possibly TRBD1 (5 bases). The germline gives CDR1 MNHEY, CDR2 SVGAGI. The CDR3 contains 17 residues. V gave up 2 bases and J gave up 3 bases, with 20 bases separating them.

V and J are TRBV20-1 and TRBJ1-4; maybe TRBD1 (6 bases). CDR1 is DFQATT and CDR2 is SNEGSKA in the germline V gene (reference sequence). The CDR3 extends over 14 amino acids. Trimming left V 6 bases short and J 3 bases short, with 14 bases between. The CDR3, as DNA: TGCAGTGCCCGCGGGGGGCCCGCTAATGAAAAACTGTTTTTT. It specifies CSARGGPANEKLFF.